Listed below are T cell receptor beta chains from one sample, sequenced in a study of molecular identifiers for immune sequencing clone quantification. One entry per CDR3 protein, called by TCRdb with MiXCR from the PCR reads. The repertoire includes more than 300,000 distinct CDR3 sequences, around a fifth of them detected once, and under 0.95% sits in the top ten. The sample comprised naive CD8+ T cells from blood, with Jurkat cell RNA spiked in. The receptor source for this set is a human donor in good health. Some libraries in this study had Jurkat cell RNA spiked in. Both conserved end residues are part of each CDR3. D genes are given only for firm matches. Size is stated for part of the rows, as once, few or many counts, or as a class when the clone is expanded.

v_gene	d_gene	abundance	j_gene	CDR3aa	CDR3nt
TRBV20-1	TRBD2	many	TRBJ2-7	CSAPSQGGTSFNEQYF	TGCAGTGCTCCATCACAGGGAGGGACTAGTTTCAACGAGCAGTACTTC
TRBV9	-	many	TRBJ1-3	CASSTGNSGNTIYF	TGTGCCAGCAGCACGGGGAACTCTGGAAACACCATATATTTT
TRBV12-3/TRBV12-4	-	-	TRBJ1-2	CASSGAGGAQSYGYTF	TGTGCCAGCAGTGGCGCTGGGGGGGCGCAGAGCTATGGCTACACCTTC
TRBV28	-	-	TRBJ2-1	CATRLGRDRVNEQFF	TGTGCCACCCGCCTTGGGCGGGATAGAGTCAATGAGCAGTTCTTC
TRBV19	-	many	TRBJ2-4	CASKADKNIQYF	TGTGCCAGTAAGGCGGACAAAAACATTCAGTACTTC
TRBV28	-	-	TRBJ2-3	CASSSPSRTTDTQYF	TGTGCCAGCAGTTCCCCAAGCCGAACGACAGATACGCAGTATTTT
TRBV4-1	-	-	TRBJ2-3	CASSQSSRTTGTDTQYF	TGCGCCAGCAGCCAATCCTCGAGGACGACTGGCACAGATACGCAGTATTTT
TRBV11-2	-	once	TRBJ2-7	CASGLVPSTYEQYF	TGTGCCAGCGGCTTAGTACCGTCAACCTACGAGCAGTACTTC
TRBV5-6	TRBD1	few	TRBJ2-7	CASSLAGTGRGSEQYF	TGTGCCAGCAGCTTGGCAGGGACAGGGCGCGGTTCCGAGCAGTACTTC
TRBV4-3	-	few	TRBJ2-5	CASSQEPGGYQETQYF	TGCGCCAGCAGCCAAGAGCCAGGAGGGTACCAAGAGACCCAGTACTTC
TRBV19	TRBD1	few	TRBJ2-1	CASSPTGGNEQFF	TGTGCCAGTAGTCCCACAGGGGGGAATGAGCAGTTCTTC
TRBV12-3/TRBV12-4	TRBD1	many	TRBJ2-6	CASSPGTGEAGANVLTF	TGTGCCAGCAGTCCCGGGACAGGGGAAGCTGGGGCCAACGTCCTGACTTTC
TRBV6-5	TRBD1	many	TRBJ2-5	CASSYSLGQGAETQYF	TGTGCCAGCAGTTACTCGCTAGGACAGGGAGCGGAGACCCAGTACTTC
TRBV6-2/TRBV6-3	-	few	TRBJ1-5	CASRKPDSLTYQPQHF	TGTGCCAGCAGAAAACCCGACAGTCTGACTTATCAGCCCCAGCATTTT
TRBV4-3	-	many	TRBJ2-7	CASSQDLDYEQYF	TGCGCCAGCAGCCAAGATCTGGACTACGAGCAGTACTTC
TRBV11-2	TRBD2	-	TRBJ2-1	CASSLGTVGAGGNEQFF	TGTGCCAGCAGCTTAGGGACAGTTGGGGCGGGGGGGAATGAGCAGTTCTTC
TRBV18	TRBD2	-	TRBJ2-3	CASSPGAGVPSSTDTQYF	TGTGCCAGCTCACCAGGGGCGGGAGTCCCCTCTAGCACAGATACGCAGTATTTT
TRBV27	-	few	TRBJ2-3	CAGSLNSPDTQYF	TGTGCCGGCAGTTTAAATAGCCCAGATACGCAGTATTTT
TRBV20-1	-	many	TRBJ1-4	CSARDRDEKLFF	TGCAGTGCTAGAGATCGGGATGAAAAACTGTTTTTT
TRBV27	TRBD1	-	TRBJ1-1	CASSPREDRVNTEAFF	TGTGCCAGCAGTCCCCGGGAGGACAGGGTGAACACTGAAGCTTTCTTT
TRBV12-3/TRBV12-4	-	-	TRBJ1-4	CASRHRGRRDEKLFF	TGTGCCAGCAGACATCGAGGGCGGCGTGATGAAAAACTGTTTTTT
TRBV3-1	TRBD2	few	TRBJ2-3	CASSQMTSGYTDTQYF	TGTGCCAGCAGCCAAATGACTAGCGGATACACAGATACGCAGTATTTT
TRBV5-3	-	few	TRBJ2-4	CARIRTGGRPDGIQYF	TGTGCCAGAATCCGGACGGGGGGCCGCCCGGATGGCATTCAGTACTTC
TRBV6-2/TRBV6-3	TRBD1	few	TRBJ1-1	CASVPMAGGIMDTEAFF	TGTGCCAGCGTCCCCATGGCAGGGGGCATTATGGACACTGAAGCTTTCTTT
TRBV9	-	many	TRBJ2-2	CASSVGADSNTGELFF	TGTGCCAGCAGCGTAGGCGCGGATTCGAACACCGGGGAGCTGTTTTTT
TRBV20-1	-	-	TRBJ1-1	CSARDSVDGAGVDTEAFF	TGCAGTGCTAGAGATTCAGTGGACGGGGCAGGGGTGGACACTGAAGCTTTCTTT
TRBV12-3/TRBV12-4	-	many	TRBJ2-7	CASSFGRRDYEQYF	TGTGCCAGCAGTTTTGGCCGGAGGGACTACGAGCAGTACTTC
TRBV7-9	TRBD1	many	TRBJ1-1	CASSPPTGENTEAFF	TGTGCCAGCAGCCCACCGACAGGGGAGAACACTGAAGCTTTCTTT
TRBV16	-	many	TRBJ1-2	CASSQSSTSNYGYTF	TGTGCCAGCAGCCAATCCTCTACATCGAACTATGGCTACACCTTC
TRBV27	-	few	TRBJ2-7	CASSTWVNHEQYF	TGTGCCAGCAGCACGTGGGTAAACCACGAGCAGTACTTC
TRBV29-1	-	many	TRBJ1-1	CSVETGGANEAFF	TGCAGCGTTGAGACCGGAGGGGCTAATGAAGCTTTCTTT
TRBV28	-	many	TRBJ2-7	CASSSAGGGPYF	TGTGCCAGCAGTTCCGCCGGAGGCGGCCCCTACTTC
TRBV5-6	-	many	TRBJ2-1	CASSLGSGNEQFF	TGTGCCAGCAGCTTGGGTAGCGGCAATGAGCAGTTCTTC
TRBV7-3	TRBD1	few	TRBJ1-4	CASSSNPGQSTNEKLFF	TGTGCCAGCAGCTCAAATCCGGGACAGTCAACTAATGAAAAACTGTTTTTT
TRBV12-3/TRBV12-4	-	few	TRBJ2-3	CASSLEGPGLPDTQYF	TGTGCCAGCAGTTTAGAAGGGCCCGGACTCCCAGATACGCAGTATTTT
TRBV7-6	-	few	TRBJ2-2	CATNDRGIGGGAGELFF	TGTGCCACCAACGACAGGGGGATCGGCGGGGGGGCCGGGGAGCTGTTTTTT
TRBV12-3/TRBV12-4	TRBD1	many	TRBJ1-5	CASSEGGWNQPQHF	TGTGCCAGCAGTGAAGGGGGCTGGAATCAGCCCCAGCATTTT